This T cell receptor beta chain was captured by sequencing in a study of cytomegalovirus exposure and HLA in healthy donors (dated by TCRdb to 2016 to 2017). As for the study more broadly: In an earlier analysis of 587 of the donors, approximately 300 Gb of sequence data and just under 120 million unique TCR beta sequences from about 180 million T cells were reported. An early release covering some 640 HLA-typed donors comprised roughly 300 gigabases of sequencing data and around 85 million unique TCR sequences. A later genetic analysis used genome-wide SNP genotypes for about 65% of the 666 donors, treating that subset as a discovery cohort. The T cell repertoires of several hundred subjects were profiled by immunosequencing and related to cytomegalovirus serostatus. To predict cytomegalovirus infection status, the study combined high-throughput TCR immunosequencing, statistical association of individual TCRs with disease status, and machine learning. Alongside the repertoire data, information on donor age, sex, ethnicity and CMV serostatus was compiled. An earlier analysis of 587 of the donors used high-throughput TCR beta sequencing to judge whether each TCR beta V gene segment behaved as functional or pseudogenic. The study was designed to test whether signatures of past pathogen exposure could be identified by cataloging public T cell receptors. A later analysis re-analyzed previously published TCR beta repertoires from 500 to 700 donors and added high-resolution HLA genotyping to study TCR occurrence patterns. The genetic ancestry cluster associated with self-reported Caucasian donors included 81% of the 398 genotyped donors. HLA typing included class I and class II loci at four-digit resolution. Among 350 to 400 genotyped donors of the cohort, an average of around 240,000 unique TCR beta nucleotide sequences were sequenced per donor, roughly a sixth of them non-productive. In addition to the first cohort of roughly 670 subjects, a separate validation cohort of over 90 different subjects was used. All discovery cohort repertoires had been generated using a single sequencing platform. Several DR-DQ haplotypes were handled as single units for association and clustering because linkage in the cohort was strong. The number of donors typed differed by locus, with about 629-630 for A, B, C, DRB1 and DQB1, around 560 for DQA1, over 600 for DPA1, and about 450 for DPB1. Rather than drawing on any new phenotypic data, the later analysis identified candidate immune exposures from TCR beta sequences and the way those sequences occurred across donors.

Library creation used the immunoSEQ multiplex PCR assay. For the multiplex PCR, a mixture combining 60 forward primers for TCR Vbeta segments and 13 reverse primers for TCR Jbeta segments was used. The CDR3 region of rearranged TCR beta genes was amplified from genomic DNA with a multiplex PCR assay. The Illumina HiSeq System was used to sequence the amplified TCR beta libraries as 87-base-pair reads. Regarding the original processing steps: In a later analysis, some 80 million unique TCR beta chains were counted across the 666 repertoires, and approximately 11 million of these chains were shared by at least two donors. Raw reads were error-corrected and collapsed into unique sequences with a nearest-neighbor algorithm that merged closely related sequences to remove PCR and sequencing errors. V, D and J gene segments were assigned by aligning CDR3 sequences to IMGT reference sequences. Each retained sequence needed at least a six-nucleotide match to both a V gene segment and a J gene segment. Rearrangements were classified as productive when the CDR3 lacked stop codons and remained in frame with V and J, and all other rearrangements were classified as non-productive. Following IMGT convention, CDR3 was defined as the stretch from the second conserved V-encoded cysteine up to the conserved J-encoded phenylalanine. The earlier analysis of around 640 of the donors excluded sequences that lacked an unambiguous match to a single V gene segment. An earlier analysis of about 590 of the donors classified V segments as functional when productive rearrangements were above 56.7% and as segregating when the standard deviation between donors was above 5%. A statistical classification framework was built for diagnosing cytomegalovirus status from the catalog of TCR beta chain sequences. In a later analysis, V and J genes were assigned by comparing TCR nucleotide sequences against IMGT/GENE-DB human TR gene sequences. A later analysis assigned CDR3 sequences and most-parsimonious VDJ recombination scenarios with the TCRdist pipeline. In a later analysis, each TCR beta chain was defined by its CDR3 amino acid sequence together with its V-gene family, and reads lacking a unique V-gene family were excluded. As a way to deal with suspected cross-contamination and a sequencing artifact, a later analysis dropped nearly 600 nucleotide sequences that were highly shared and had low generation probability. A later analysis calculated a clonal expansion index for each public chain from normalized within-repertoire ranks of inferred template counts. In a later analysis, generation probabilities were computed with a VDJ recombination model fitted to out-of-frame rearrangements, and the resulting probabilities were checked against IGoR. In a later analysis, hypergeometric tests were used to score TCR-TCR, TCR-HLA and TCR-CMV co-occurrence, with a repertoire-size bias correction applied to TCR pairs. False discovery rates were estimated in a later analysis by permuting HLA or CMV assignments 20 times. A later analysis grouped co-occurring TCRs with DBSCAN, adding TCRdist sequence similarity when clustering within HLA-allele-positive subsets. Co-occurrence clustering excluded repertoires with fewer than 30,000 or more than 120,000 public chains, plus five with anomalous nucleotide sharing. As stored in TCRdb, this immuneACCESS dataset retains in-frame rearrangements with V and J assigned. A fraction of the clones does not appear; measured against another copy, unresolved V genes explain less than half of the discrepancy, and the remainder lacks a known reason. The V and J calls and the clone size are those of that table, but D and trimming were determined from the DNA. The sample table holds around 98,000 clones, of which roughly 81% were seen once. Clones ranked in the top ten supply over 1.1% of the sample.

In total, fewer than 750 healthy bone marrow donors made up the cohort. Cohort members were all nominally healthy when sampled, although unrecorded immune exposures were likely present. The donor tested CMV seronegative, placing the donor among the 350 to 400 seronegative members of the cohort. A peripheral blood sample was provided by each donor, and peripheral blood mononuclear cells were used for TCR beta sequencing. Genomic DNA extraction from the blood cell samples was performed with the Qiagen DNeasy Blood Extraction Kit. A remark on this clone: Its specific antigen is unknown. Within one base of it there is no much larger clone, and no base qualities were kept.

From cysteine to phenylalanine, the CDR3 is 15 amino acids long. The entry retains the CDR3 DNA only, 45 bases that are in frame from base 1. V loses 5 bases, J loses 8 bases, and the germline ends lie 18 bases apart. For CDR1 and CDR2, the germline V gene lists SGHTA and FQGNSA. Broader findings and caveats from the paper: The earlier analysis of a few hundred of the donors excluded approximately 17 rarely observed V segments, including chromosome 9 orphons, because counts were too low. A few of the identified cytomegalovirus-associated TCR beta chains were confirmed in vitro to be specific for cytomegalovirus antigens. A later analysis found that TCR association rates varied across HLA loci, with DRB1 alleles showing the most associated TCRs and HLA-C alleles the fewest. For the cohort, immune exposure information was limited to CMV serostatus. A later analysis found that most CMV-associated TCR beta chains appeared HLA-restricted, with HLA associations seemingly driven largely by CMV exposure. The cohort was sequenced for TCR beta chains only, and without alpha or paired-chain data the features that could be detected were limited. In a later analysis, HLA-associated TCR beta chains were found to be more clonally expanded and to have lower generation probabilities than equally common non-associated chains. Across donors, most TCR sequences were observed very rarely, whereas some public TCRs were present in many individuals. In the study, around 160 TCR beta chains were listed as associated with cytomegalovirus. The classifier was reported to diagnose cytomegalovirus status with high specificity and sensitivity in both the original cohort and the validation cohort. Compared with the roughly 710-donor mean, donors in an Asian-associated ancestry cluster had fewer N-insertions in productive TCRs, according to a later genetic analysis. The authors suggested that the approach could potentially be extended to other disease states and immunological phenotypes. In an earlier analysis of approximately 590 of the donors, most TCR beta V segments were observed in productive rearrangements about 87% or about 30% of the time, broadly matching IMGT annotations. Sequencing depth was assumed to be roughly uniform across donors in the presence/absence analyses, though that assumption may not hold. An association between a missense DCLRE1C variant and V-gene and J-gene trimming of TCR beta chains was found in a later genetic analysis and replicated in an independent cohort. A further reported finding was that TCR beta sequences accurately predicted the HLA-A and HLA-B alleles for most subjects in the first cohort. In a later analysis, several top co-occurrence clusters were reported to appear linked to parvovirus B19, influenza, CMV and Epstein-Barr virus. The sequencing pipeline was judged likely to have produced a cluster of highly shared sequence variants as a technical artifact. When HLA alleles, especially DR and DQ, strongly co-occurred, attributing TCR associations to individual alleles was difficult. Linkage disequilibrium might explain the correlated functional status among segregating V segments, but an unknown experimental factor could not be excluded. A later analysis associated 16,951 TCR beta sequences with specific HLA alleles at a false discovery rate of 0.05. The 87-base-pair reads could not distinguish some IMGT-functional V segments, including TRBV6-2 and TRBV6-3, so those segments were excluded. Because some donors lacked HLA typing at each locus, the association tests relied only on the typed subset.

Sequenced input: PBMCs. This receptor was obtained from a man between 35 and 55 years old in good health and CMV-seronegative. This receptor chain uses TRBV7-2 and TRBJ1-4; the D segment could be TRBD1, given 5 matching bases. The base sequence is TGTGCCAGCAGCCCCATATCTTCGGCAGGGGAAAAACTGTTTTTT. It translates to CASSPISSAGEKLFF. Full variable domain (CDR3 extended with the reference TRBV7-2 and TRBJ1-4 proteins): GAGVSQSPSNKVTEKGKDVELRCDPISGHTALYWYRQSLGQGLEFLIYFQGNSAPDKSGLPSDRFSAERTGGSVSTLTIQRTQQEDSAVYLCASSPISSAGEKLFFGSGTQLSVL.